Given below is one T cell receptor (beta chain) in context. This entry belongs to a study of beta chain features in type 1 diabetes. The germline V gene encodes CDR1 MNHEY and CDR2 SVGAGI. The CDR3 sequence is 15 residues long. V was clipped by 6 bases and J by 2 bases; unmatched bases: 3. Expressed TCRB transcripts were sequenced because the isolated RNA had all been reverse transcribed beforehand. Method: immunoSEQ multiplex PCR; TCRdb's copy keeps in-frame clones and lacks some. The table has around 320,000 clones, about 15% seen once; the top ten hold about 6.6%. The specimen was central memory CD4+ T cells from blood. The clonotype was recovered from a man aged 30-40 years in good health. The chain carries TRBV6-5 and TRBJ2-3, with 12 bases identical to TRBD1. CDR3 protein: CASRGQGAPTDTQYF. CDR3 bases: TGTGCCAGCAGGGGACAGGGGGCCCCCACAGATACGCAGTATTTT.